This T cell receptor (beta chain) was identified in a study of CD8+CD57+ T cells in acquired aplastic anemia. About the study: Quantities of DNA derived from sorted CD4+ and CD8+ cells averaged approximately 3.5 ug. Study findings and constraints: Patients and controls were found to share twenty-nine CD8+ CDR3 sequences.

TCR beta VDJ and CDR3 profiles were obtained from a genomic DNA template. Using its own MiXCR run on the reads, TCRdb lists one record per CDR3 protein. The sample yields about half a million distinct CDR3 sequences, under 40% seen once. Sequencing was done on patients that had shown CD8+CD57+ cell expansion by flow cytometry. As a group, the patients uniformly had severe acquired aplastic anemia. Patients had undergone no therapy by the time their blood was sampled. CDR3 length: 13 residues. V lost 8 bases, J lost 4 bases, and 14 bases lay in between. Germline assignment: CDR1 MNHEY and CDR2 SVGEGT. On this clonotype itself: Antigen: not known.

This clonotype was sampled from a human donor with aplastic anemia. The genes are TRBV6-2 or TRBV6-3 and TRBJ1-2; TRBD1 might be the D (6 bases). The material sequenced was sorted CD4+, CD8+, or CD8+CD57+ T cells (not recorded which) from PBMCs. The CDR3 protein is CASEIDRSYGYTF. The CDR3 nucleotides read TGTGCCAGCGAAATTGACAGGAGCTATGGCTACACCTTC.